This T cell receptor beta chain stems from a study of CD8 T cells in ankylosing spondylitis. The study, taken as a whole, reports: Blood from ankylosing spondylitis patients appeared to carry a characteristic roughly eight-variant TCR beta motif. Disease-linked clones reportedly showed significant enrichment in matched ankylosing spondylitis synovial fluid. Certain motif variants had earlier appeared in reactive arthritis synovial fluid and blood.

As for this clonotype: The antigen remains undetermined.

The V gene's germline CDR1 is DFQATT and CDR2 SNEGSKA (reference sequence). Trimming left V 6 bases short and J 1 base short, with 15 bases between. CDR3 length: 14 residues. Quantitative 5'-RACE was performed with molecular barcodes, and it yielded the TCR beta libraries. Using its own MiXCR run on the 5' RACE reads, TCRdb lists one record per CDR3 protein. The sample has about 750,000 distinct CDR3 sequences, roughly 19% seen once. The sample consisted of blood, either unsorted or a sorted T cell fraction (not recorded which). This sequence joins TRBV20-1 and TRBJ1-1; D is unclear. The receptor was isolated from a male donor with ankylosing spondylitis. The CDR3 here is CSADITGQNTEAFF. The CDR3 coding sequence is TGCAGTGCCGACATAACCGGGCAGAACACTGAAGCTTTCTTT.